The 30 T cell receptor beta chains given below trace back to one sample, sequenced in a study of blood T cell repertoires in COVID-19. The data were produced by immunoSEQ multiplex PCR, yet TCRdb's version contains in-frame clones alone and is incomplete. The sample has roughly 110,000 clones, approximately 81% seen once; the top ten hold approximately 3.6%. Sequences were obtained from peripheral blood. These receptors all come from a man aged 35-49 years with acute or convalescent COVID-19.

The chain is built from TRBV4-1 and TRBJ1-1; D ambiguous. CDR3 size: 15 residues. Germline-derived CDR1 and CDR2 are MGHRA and YSYEKL. The V end lost 2 bases, the J end lost 2 bases, and 12 bases lay between the germline ends. The CDR3 DNA reads TGCGCCAGCAGCCAATGGCGGATGCCCAACACTGAAGCTTTCTTT. It translates to CASSQWRMPNTEAFF.

The rearrangement uses TRBV19 and TRBJ1-4; D unclear. CDR3 size: 18 residues. Trimming removed 6 bases from V and 0 bases from J, with 20 bases in between. CDR1 LNHDA and CDR2 SQIVND come from the germline V gene (reference sequence). This chain's CDR3 is CASRPYPGGGATNEKLFF. The CDR3 DNA reads as TGTGCCAGTAGACCCTACCCGGGAGGCGGCGCAACTAATGAAAAACTGTTTTTT.

The V call is TRBV7-9, the J call TRBJ1-1, with a possible D match to TRBD1 (5 bases). Germline V gives CDR1 SEHNR, CDR2 FQNEAQ (reference sequence). This CDR3 is built from 16 residues. The germline V and J ends were trimmed by 5 bases and 6 bases, with 22 bases remaining between them. CDR3 DNA sequence: TGTGCCAGCAGCGACCGGGGTGGGGCCGGGAGCGCTGAAGCTTTCTTT. Protein sequence: CASSDRGGAGSAEAFF.

This clone was recorded a few times. V and J are TRBV4-2 and TRBJ1-6; 8 bases line up with TRBD1. Germline values: CDR1 LGHNA, CDR2 YNFKEQ. The CDR3 contains 21 residues. J lost 7 bases, V lost 4 bases, and 24 bases had no gene match. This CDR3 is CASSREAKIPLSGTGNSPLHF. The DNA for the CDR3 is TGTGCCAGCAGCCGAGAAGCAAAGATCCCACTTTCCGGGACAGGAAATTCACCCCTCCACTTT.

The gene calls are TRBV11-2 and TRBJ2-2; 7 positions agree with TRBD2. This CDR3 comprises 15 residues. Germline CDR1 and CDR2: SGHAT and FQNNGV. V shed 5 bases and J 5 bases; nucleotides not matched to a gene: 8. CDR3 amino acids: CASSKVGGMTGELFF. The DNA of the CDR3 is TGTGCCAGCAGCAAAGTGGGGGGGATGACCGGGGAGCTGTTTTTT.

The chain carries TRBV19 and TRBJ2-1; a weak D match, TRBD2 (5 bases). This CDR3 spans 12 amino acids. V dropped 5 bases and J dropped 10 bases, with 12 bases sitting between them. Germline V gives CDR1 LNHDA, CDR2 SQIVND (reference sequence). The CDR3 DNA sequence: TGTGCCAGTAGTTGGGAGTTTGGCGAGCAGTTCTTC. Translation gives CASSWEFGEQFF.

This clone appeared a single time. CDR3 nucleotide sequence: TGTGCCAGCAGCTTTGACAGGGCAAATTCACCCCTCCACTTT. This translates into CASSFDRANSPLHF. The V call is TRBV6-5, the J call TRBJ1-6; 7 bases are shared with TRBD1. The CDR3 totals 14 residues. V lost 6 bases and J lost 7; bases outside the gene matches: 6. Germline V gene data show CDR1 as MNHEY and CDR2 as SVGAGI.

There are a few counts of this clone. V gene TRBV27 combines with J gene TRBJ2-7, with a possible D match to TRBD1 (5 bases). V was trimmed by 4 bases and J by 1 base, leaving 8 bases between them. CDR1 and CDR2 (germline): MNHEY, SMNVEV (reference sequence). The CDR3 covers 13 residues. The CDR3, as DNA: TGTGCCAGCAGTTCAGGGATTTCCTACGAGCAGTACTTC. As protein: CASSSGISYEQYF.

The chain couples TRBV21-1 to TRBJ2-7; the table's TRBD1 call for D was not verified on the DNA. TRBV21-1 is a pseudogene segment. The CDR3 runs 18 residues. CDR3 protein: CASSKRRPLQGRSYEQYF. The CDR3 bases are TGTGCCAGCAGCAAACGACGCCCTTTGCAGGGGCGCTCCTACGAGCAGTACTTC.

This clone was seen a handful of times. The chain links TRBV2 to TRBJ1-2; 7 positions agree with TRBD1. Germline CDR1 SNHLY, CDR2 FYNNEI. The CDR3 sequence is 12 residues long. The J segment lost 4 bases and the V segment lost 6 bases, leaving 2 bases of the junction unmatched. DNA of the CDR3: TGTGCCAGCAGCCGGGACAGCTATGGCTACACCTTC. Its translation: CASSRDSYGYTF.

The V and J genes are TRBV24-1 and TRBJ2-1; D perhaps matches TRBD1 (5 bases). V dropped 6 bases and J dropped 6 bases, with 8 bases sitting between them. This CDR3 spans 12 amino acids. Germline CDR1 reads KGHDR; CDR2 reads SFDVKD. CDR3 residues: CATSSGFNEQFF. In DNA form, the CDR3 reads TGTGCCACCAGTTCAGGGTTCAATGAGCAGTTCTTC.

The rearrangement joins TRBV12-5 to TRBJ2-3; 7 positions match TRBD2. Trimming took 1 base from V and 2 from J; bases not matched to a gene: 9. Germline V gene sequence: CDR1 LGHNT, CDR2 FRNRAP. The CDR3 spans 17 residues. CDR3 sequence reads: CASGLGGGGTSTDTQYF. In DNA form, the CDR3 reads TGTGCTAGTGGTTTGGGGGGCGGGGGAACCTCCACAGATACGCAGTATTTT.

The genes are TRBV5-4 and TRBJ2-1; possible D gene TRBD1, 6 bases. Germline CDR1 and CDR2: SGHNT and YYREEE (reference sequence). V was trimmed by 1 base and J by 10 bases, leaving 12 bases between them. There are 13 residues in the CDR3. CDR3 bases: TGTGCCAGCAGCTTGCAGGGGATGAACGAGCAGTTCTTC. It specifies CASSLQGMNEQFF.

This clone was observed once. The rearrangement uses TRBV19 and TRBJ1-5; TRBD1 aligns across 7 bases. Per the germline V gene, CDR1 is LNHDA and CDR2 is SQIVND (reference sequence). The ends lost 7 bases at V and 2 bases at J; junction bases unmatched: 2. The CDR3 is 13 residues long. CDR3 sequence reads: CASTTGRNQPQHF. The DNA of the CDR3 is TGTGCCAGTACGACAGGGCGCAATCAGCCCCAGCATTTT.

V usage is TRBV25-1 and J usage is TRBJ2-5; D remains unclear. Trimming took off 7 bases at V and 2 bases at J, with 11 bases between the two ends. The germline CDR1 and CDR2 sequences are MGHDK and SYGVNS. This CDR3 spans 13 amino acids. This CDR3 is CASNRHEQETQYF. As DNA, the CDR3 is TGTGCCAGCAATAGACATGAGCAAGAGACCCAGTACTTC.

V gene TRBV6-6 combines with J gene TRBJ2-5; 10 positions agree with TRBD1. Germline V gene data show CDR1 as MNHNY and CDR2 as SVGAGI (reference sequence). The CDR3 spans 15 residues. The ends lost 4 bases at V and 4 bases at J; junction bases unmatched: 6. Written as DNA, the CDR3 is TGTGCCAGCAGTTCGGACAGGGGGGAGCGAGAGACCCAGTACTTC. It specifies CASSSDRGERETQYF.

V is TRBV6-6 and J is TRBJ2-7, with TRBD2 matching over 10 bases. The CDR3 consists of 14 residues. Germline-derived CDR1 and CDR2 are MNHNY and SVGAGI (reference sequence). Trimming took 6 bases from V and 0 from J; bases not matched to a gene: 2. The CDR3 reads CASRLAGSSYEQYF. The CDR3 DNA is TGTGCCAGCAGACTAGCGGGGAGCTCCTACGAGCAGTACTTC.

J is TRBJ2-7 and V is TRBV5-1; 8 nucleotides agree with TRBD2. CDR1 is SGHRS and CDR2 is YFSETQ in the germline V gene. This CDR3 is 15 amino acids long. V trimming: 4 bases; J trimming: 0 bases; junction bases outside the gene matches: 6. Here the CDR3 reads CASSPTSGSSYEQYF. CDR3 coding DNA: TGCGCCAGCAGCCCAACTAGCGGAAGCTCCTACGAGCAGTACTTC.

The genes are TRBV9 and TRBJ2-1, with D possibly TRBD2 on 7 matching bases. Per germline, CDR1 SGDLS and CDR2 YYNGEE. V lost 0 bases to trimming and J lost 2 bases, with 12 bases between them. This CDR3 comprises 16 residues. The CDR3 reads CASSVGWGGTYNEQFF. For the CDR3, the DNA is TGTGCCAGCAGCGTAGGATGGGGGGGCACCTACAATGAGCAGTTCTTC.

The chain links TRBV5-1 to TRBJ2-1; tentatively, D is TRBD1 (6 bases). The CDR3 has 13 residues. The V gene lost 4 bases and the J gene lost 6 bases, with 11 bases spanning the gap. Per the germline V gene, CDR1 is SGHRS and CDR2 is YFSETQ. The DNA of the CDR3 is TGCGCCAGCAGCGCACAGGGTTTCAATGAGCAGTTCTTC. It is translated as CASSAQGFNEQFF.

V is TRBV19 and J is TRBJ2-2; a weak D match, TRBD1 (5 bases). V lost 0 bases and J lost 4, with 9 bases in between. The CDR3 length is 15 residues. From germline, CDR1 is LNHDA and CDR2 SQIVND (reference sequence). The CDR3 nucleotides read TGTGCCAGTAGTATAGACAGGGCGAGCACCGGGGAGCTGTTTTTT. This translates into CASSIDRASTGELFF.

V is TRBV2 and J is TRBJ1-1; 8 bases line up with TRBD1. Germline CDR1 SNHLY, CDR2 FYNNEI. V lost 6 bases, J lost 10 bases, and 7 bases stayed unmatched. The CDR3 has 12 residues. This CDR3 is CASREVTGGAFF. The DNA of the CDR3 is TGTGCCAGCAGAGAGGTAACAGGGGGAGCTTTCTTT.

J is TRBJ2-7 and V is TRBV7-3; 7 bases agree with TRBD2. CDR1 SGHTA and CDR2 FQGTGA come from the germline V gene. The CDR3 covers 17 residues. The trim removed 1 base at V and 4 bases at J, leaving 13 bases unmatched. The CDR3 protein is CASSLKAGVLAGYEQYF. The CDR3 DNA follows: TGTGCCAGCAGCTTAAAGGCGGGGGTACTAGCTGGATACGAGCAGTACTTC.

The rearrangement links TRBV9 to TRBJ2-7; D is unresolved. This CDR3 is built from 14 residues. CDR1 and CDR2 from the germline V gene are SGDLS and YYNGEE. Trimming pared 3 bases from V and 3 bases from J, leaving 13 bases between. CDR3 nucleotides: TGTGCCAGCAGCGAAATCGACCGGAGCTACGAGCAGTACTTC. It translates to CASSEIDRSYEQYF.

This chain connects TRBV6-2 or TRBV6-3 to TRBJ2-5, with 11 bases identical to TRBD2. Germline V lookup: CDR1 MNHEY, CDR2 SVGEGT. The CDR3 runs to 15 residues. V was clipped by 5 bases and J by 5 bases; unmatched bases: 7. CDR3 in DNA: TGTGCCAGCAGTGGTGGGACTAGCGGTTATGAGACCCAGTACTTC. Encoded protein: CASSGGTSGYETQYF.

This chain joins TRBV3-1 (or the pseudogene TRBV3-2) and TRBJ1-3, with 7 bases lining up with TRBD1. V lost 2 bases and J lost 3; bases outside the gene matches: 10. Looked up from germline, CDR1 is LGHDT and CDR2 is YNNKEL (reference sequence). The CDR3 totals 17 residues. The CDR3, as DNA: TGTGCCAGCAGCCAACTCAACGGGCAGGGGGGTGGAAACACCATATATTTT. Encoded protein: CASSQLNGQGGGNTIYF.

This sequence joins TRBV4-2 and TRBJ2-1; TRBD2 matches at 12 bases. CDR1 is LGHNA, CDR2 YNFKEQ, per germline. V shed 1 base and J 10 bases; nucleotides not matched to a gene: 2. The length of the CDR3 is 14 residues. Here the CDR3 reads CASSQAGTSGEQFF. The CDR3 nucleotides read TGTGCCAGCAGCCAAGCGGGGACTAGCGGGGAGCAGTTCTTC.

The chain couples TRBV5-6 to TRBJ2-7; weak D call: TRBD1 (6 bases). This CDR3 is 14 amino acids long. Looked up from germline, CDR1 is SGHDT and CDR2 is YYEEEE. V was shortened by 0 bases and J by 3 bases, with 10 bases between the two germline ends. The CDR3 is CASSLAGVNYEQYF. For the CDR3, the DNA is TGTGCCAGCAGCTTGGCAGGGGTCAACTACGAGCAGTACTTC.

In its sample, this clone was seen a few times. This chain joins TRBV5-8 and TRBJ2-7; D gene unclear. This CDR3 spans 14 amino acids. Trimming removed 4 bases at V and 2 bases at J, with 13 bases between. Germline values: CDR1 SGHTS, CDR2 YDEGEE. The CDR3 reads CASSLGLGPYEQYF. The CDR3, as DNA: TGTGCCAGCAGCCTGGGATTGGGCCCCTACGAGCAGTACTTC.

The chain links TRBV18 to TRBJ1-4; TRBD1 agrees at 11 bases. From germline, CDR1 is KGHSH and CDR2 LQKENI. V trimming: 3 bases; J trimming: 7 bases; junction bases outside the gene matches: 10. CDR3 size: 17 residues. CDR3 in amino acids: CASSPKNPGTGGEKLFF. CDR3 sequence (DNA): TGTGCCAGCTCACCTAAAAACCCCGGGACAGGGGGTGAAAAACTGTTTTTT.